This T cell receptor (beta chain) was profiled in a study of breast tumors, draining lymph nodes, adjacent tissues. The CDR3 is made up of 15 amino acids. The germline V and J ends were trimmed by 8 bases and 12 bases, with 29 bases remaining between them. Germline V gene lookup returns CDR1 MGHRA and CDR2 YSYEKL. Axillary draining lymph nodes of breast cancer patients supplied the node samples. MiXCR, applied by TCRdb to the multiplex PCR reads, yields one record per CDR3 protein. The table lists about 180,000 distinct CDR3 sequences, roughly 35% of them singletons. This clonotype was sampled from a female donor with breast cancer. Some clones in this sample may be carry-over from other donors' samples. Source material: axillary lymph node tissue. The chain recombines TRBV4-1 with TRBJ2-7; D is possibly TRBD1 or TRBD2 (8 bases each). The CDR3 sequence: CASGPPGGGSGGWYF. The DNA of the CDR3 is TGCGCCAGCGGCCCCCCGGGCGGGGGGTCAGGGGGCTGGTACTTC.